What follows is one TCR beta chain and its context. The record originates from a study of shared clonotypes between healthy human individuals. Assay: immunoSEQ multiplex PCR; the TCRdb copy retains only in-frame clones and omits some. The top ten hold 0.55% to 0.7% of the sample, which has over a million clones, roughly 74% seen once. V was shortened by 8 bases and J by 6 bases, with 11 bases between the two germline ends. Germline CDR1 is MNHEY and CDR2 is SVGAGI. This CDR3 region has 12 residues. It was into CD45RA+ naive and CD45RA-negative memory subsets that the CD4+ cells were split. This rearrangement joins TRBV6-5 to TRBJ2-1; D unclear. The receptor was derived from a man between 18 and 35 years old in good health. Some clones in this sample may be carry-over from other donors' samples. Sequenced material: memory CD4+ T cells from PBMCs. Subset described: CD45RA-negative fraction. This CDR3 is CASGKRSNEQFF. In DNA, the CDR3 is TGTGCCAGCGGGAAGCGAAGCAATGAGCAGTTCTTC.